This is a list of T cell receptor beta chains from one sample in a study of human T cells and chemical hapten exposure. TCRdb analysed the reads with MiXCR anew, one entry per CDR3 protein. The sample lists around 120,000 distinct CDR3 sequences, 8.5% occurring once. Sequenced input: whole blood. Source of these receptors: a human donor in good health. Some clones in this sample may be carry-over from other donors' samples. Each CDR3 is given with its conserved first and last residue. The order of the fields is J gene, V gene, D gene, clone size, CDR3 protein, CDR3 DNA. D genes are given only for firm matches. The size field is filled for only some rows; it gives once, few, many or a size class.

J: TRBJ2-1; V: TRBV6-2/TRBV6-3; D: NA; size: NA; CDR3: CASSRMGGWSSYNEQFF; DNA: TGTGCCAGCAGTCGAATGGGGGGCTGGAGCTCCTACAATGAGCAGTTCTTC
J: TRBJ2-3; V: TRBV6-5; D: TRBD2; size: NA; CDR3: CASTLRGGYTDTQYF; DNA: TGTGCCAGCACACTTCGCGGGGGGTACACAGATACGCAGTATTTT
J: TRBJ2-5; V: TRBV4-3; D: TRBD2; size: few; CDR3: CASSQGPGGQETQYF; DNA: TGCGCCAGCAGCCAGGGGCCGGGGGGCCAAGAGACCCAGTACTTC
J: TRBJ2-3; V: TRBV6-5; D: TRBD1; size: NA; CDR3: CASSLDRPRTDTQYF; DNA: TGTGCCAGCAGTCTGGACAGGCCCCGCACAGATACGCAGTATTTT
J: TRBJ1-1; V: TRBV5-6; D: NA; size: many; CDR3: CASRLGRHEAFF; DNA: TGTGCCAGCAGGCTGGGCCGGCATGAAGCTTTCTTT
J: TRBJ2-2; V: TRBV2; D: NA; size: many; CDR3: CASSERRGAGTGELFF; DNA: TGTGCCAGCAGTGAAAGGAGGGGGGCAGGCACCGGGGAGCTGTTTTTT
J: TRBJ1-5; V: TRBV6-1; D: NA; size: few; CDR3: CASSEANNQPQHF; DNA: TGTGCCAGCAGTGAAGCTAACAATCAGCCCCAGCATTTT
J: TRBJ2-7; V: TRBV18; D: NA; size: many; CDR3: CASSSVLGTHEQYF; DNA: TGTGCCAGCTCCTCGGTACTGGGAACCCACGAGCAGTACTTC
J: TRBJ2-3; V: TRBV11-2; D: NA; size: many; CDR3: CASSLADTQYF; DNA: TGTGCCAGCAGTTTAGCAGATACGCAGTATTTT
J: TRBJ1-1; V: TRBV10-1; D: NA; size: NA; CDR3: CASSEGLPGRTFF; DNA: TGCGCCAGCAGTGAGGGGTTGCCTGGTAGGACTTTCTTT
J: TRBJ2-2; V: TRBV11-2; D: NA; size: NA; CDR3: CASSFREDSLNGELFF; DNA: TGTGCCAGCAGCTTTAGAGAGGACTCGCTGAACGGGGAGCTGTTTTTT
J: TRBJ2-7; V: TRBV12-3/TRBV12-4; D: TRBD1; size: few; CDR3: CASGQGGYEQYF; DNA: TGTGCCAGCGGACAGGGGGGTTACGAGCAGTACTTC
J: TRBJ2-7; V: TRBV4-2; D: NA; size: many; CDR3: CASSQERLINEQYF; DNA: TGTGCCAGCAGCCAAGAACGACTGATAAACGAGCAGTACTTC
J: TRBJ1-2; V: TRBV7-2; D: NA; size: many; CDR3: CASSYQRVNYGYTF; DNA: TGTGCCAGCAGCTACCAGAGAGTTAACTATGGCTACACCTTC
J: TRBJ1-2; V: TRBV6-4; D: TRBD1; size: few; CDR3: CASSSAPHRGRDGYTF; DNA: TGTGCCAGCAGCTCGGCCCCTCACAGGGGGCGCGATGGCTACACCTTC
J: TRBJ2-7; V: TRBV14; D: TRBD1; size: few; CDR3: CASSQGGTGGYEQYF; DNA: TGTGCCAGCAGCCAAGGCGGAACAGGGGGGTACGAGCAGTACTTC
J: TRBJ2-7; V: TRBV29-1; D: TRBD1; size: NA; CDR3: CSVEVDREYEQYF; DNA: TGCAGCGTTGAGGTTGACAGGGAGTACGAGCAGTACTTC
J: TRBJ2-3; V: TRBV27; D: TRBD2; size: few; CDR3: CASSPPRERERDTQYF; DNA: TGTGCCAGCAGTCCCCCTCGGGAGCGGGAGAGGGATACGCAGTATTTT
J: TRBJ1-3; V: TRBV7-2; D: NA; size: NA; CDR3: CASSPWDIGSGNTIYF; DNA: TGTGCCAGCAGCCCCTGGGACATTGGCTCTGGAAACACCATATATTTT
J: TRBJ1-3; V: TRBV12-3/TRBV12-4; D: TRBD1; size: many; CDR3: CASSWTGGMSSGNTIYF; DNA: TGTGCCAGCAGTTGGACAGGGGGCATGAGCTCTGGAAACACCATATATTTT
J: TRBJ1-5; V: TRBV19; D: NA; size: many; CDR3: CASSMASNSNQPQHF; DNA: TGTGCCAGTAGTATGGCCAGCAATAGCAATCAGCCCCAGCATTTT
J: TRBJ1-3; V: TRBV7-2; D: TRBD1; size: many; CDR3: CASSLGTGVGNTIYF; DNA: TGTGCCAGCAGCTTAGGGACAGGGGTCGGGAACACCATATATTTT
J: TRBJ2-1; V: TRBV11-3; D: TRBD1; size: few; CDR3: CASSFSMGQGVNEQFF; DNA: TGTGCCAGCAGCTTTTCTATGGGACAGGGCGTGAATGAGCAGTTCTTC
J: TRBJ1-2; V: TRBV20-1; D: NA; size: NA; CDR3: CSAEGEPGGYTF; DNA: TGCAGTGCTGAAGGGGAACCGGGAGGCTACACCTTC
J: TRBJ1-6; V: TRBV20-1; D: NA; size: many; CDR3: CSARDPELGEGSPLHF; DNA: TGCAGTGCTAGAGATCCCGAGTTAGGGGAGGGTTCACCCCTCCACTTT
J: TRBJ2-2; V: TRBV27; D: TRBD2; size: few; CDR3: CASSLDLSGGTGELFF; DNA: TGTGCCAGCAGTTTAGATCTTAGCGGGGGCACCGGGGAGCTGTTTTTT
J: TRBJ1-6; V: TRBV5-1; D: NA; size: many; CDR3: CASSLGQQNSPLHF; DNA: TGCGCCAGCAGCTTGGGCCAACAGAATTCACCCCTCCACTTT
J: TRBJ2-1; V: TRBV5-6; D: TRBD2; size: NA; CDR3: CASSQGLAGSNEQFF; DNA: TGTGCCAGCAGTCAGGGACTAGCGGGATCAAATGAGCAGTTCTTC
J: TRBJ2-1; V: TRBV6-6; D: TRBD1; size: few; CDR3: CASSYSTGTGWVNEQFF; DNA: TGTGCCAGCAGTTACTCTACTGGGACAGGGTGGGTCAATGAGCAGTTCTTC
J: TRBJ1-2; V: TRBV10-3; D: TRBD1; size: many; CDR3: CAIKPTGNYGYTF; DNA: TGTGCCATCAAACCGACAGGGAACTATGGCTACACCTTC
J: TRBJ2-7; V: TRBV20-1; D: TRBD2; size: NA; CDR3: CSASGASGVRYEQYF; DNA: TGCAGTGCTAGTGGGGCTAGCGGGGTTCGGTACGAGCAGTACTTC
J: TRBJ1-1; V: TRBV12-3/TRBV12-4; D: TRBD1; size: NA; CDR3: CASNVGQASEAFF; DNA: TGTGCCAGCAATGTCGGACAGGCCAGTGAAGCTTTCTTT
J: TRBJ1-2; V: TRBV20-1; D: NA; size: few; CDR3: CSATEEGGYTF; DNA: TGCAGTGCCACCGAGGAGGGTGGCTACACCTTC
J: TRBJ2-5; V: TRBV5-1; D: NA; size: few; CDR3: CASSNPSAIQETQYF; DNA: TGCGCCAGCAGCAACCCGAGTGCTATTCAAGAGACCCAGTACTTC
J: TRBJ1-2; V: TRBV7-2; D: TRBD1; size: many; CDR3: CASSSRTGDGYTF; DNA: TGTGCCAGCAGCTCGCGGACAGGGGATGGCTACACCTTC
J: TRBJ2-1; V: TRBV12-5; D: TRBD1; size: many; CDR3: CASGLVLSGQGNEQFF; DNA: TGTGCTAGTGGTTTGGTACTGTCGGGACAGGGTAATGAGCAGTTCTTC
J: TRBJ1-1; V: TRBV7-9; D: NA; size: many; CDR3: CASSLAPEAFF; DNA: TGTGCCAGCAGCTTAGCTCCTGAAGCTTTCTTT
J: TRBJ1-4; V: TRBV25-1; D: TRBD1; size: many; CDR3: CATAGTGGEKLFF; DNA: TGTGCCACCGCCGGGACAGGGGGGGAAAAACTGTTTTTT
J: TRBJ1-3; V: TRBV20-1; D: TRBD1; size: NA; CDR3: CSAPGTGFMSSGNTIYF; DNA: TGCAGTGCTCCCGGGACAGGGTTTATGAGCTCTGGAAACACCATATATTTT
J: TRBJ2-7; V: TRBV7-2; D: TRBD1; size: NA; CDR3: CASSLARDRSYEQYF; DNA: TGTGCCAGCAGCTTAGCCCGGGACAGGTCCTACGAGCAGTACTTC
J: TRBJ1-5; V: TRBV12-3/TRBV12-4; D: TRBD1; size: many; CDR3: CASSLALGQSNQPQHF; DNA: TGTGCCAGCAGTTTAGCGCTGGGACAGAGCAATCAGCCCCAGCATTTT
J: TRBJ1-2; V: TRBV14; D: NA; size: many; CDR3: CASSQDLMNYGYTF; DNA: TGTGCCAGCAGCCAAGATTTGATGAACTATGGCTACACCTTC
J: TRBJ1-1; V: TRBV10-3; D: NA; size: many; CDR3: CAISDRENTEAFF; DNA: TGTGCCATCAGTGATCGGGAGAACACTGAAGCTTTCTTT